The present T cell receptor (beta chain) was sequenced within a study of OX40 agonist ivuxolimab in advanced cancers. The study, taken as a whole, reports: Clonal expansion was seen in CD4+ and CD8+ blood T cells by week 6 at 0.1 to 3.0 mg/kg.

The V gene's germline CDR1 is SGHTA and CDR2 FQGNSA. The CDR3 totals 16 residues. V was shortened by 5 bases and J by 3 bases, with 18 bases between the two germline ends. The protocol was immunoSEQ multiplex PCR, while the TCRdb copy is restricted to in-frame clones and leaves out a portion. The sample holds 65,000 to 90,000 clones, over 80% seen once. As regards this clone: Its specificity is unknown. Other nucleotide sequences from this sample produce the same CDR3.

The chain links TRBV7-2 to TRBJ2-3, with a possible D match to TRBD2 (6 bases). This sequence was found in an adult with an advanced solid tumor such as melanoma, head and neck, liver or kidney cancer. Sequenced here: CD4+ or CD8+ T cells sorted from blood, sampled in a trial of the OX40 agonist ivuxolimab. This chain's CDR3 is CASSPGDSRLTDTQYF. CDR3 nucleotide sequence: TGTGCCAGCAGCCCGGGGGACTCGCGCCTTACAGATACGCAGTATTTT.